This TCR beta chain was sequenced for a study of shared clonotypes between healthy human individuals. Sequencing used immunoSEQ multiplex PCR; TCRdb keeps in-frame clones, though not all of them. This sample has some 2,100,000 clones, with approximately 96% found just once. The CDR3 has 13 amino acids. Germline CDR1 ENHRY, CDR2 SYGVKD. J gave up 6 bases and V 10 bases, and 7 bases lay outside the gene matches. V is TRBV10-3 and J is TRBJ2-2, with 8 bases that match TRBD1. The source is a man aged 18 to 29 in good health. Material: naive CD4+ T cells sorted from blood. The subset denotes: CD45RA+ positively selected. CDR3 residues: CATQGARAGELFF. The CDR3 nucleotides read TGTGCCACCCAGGGGGCGCGGGCCGGGGAGCTGTTTTTT.